This T cell receptor (beta chain) derives from a study of CD8 T cells in Susac syndrome. Points from the study as a whole: By the study's own acknowledgment, its TCR sequencing and HLA analysis included relatively few individuals.

Random hexamers were used to reverse transcribe an amount of 0.5 to 1 ug RNA. Amplification of TCR beta CDR3 spanned 54 Vbeta and 13 Jbeta via immunoSEQ multiplex PCR. TCRdb reprocessed the immunoSEQ multiplex PCR reads via MiXCR and lists one record per CDR3 protein. The sample carries around 190,000 distinct CDR3 sequences, about 95% recorded once. CDR3 length: 15 residues. Germline trimming cut 3 bases from V and 2 bases from J; bases unmatched to any gene: 3. Germline assignment: CDR1 DFQATT and CDR2 SNEGSKA (reference sequence). Of note for this clonotype: Its antigen is not identified.

The sequence came from a human donor in good health. The sequenced material came from CD4+ T cells from PBMCs. The rearrangement joins TRBV20-1 to TRBJ2-1, with 11 bases fitting TRBD2. The CDR3 is CSASTLAGAYNEQFF. The DNA for the CDR3 is TGCAGTGCTAGTACACTAGCGGGAGCCTACAATGAGCAGTTCTTC.